Each of the 26 T cell receptor beta chains below was sequenced from the same sample in a study of cytomegalovirus exposure and HLA in healthy donors. Profiling relied on immunoSEQ multiplex PCR, and the TCRdb table lists in-frame clones only, not all of them. The sample records 150,000 to 200,000 clones, about 82% being singletons. Sequences were obtained from PBMCs. These receptors all stem from a woman younger than 30 in good health and CMV-seronegative.

This sequence joins TRBV30 and TRBJ1-2; D is undetermined. V lost 1 base, J lost 4 bases, and 22 bases lay in between. Per germline, CDR1 GTSNPN and CDR2 SVGIG (reference sequence). The CDR3 is 17 residues long. CDR3 coding DNA: TGTGCCTGGAGTGACACCCCGGCGGCCACGCCGGCCTATGGCTACACCTTC. Encoded protein: CAWSDTPAATPAYGYTF.

In DNA, the CDR3 is TGTGCCATCAGGACTCCGGGACTAGCGGGTTTTCCCTCTCCGGAGCAGTACTTC. Encoded protein: CAIRTPGLAGFPSPEQYF. The chain carries TRBV10-3 and TRBJ2-7, with 12 bases aligning to TRBD2. V lost 6 bases, J lost 7 bases, and 19 bases stayed unmatched. In germline, CDR1 is ENHRY, CDR2 SYGVKD. This CDR3 region has 18 residues.

The V call is TRBV2, the J call TRBJ1-2, with a possible D match to TRBD1 (6 bases). Germline CDR1 reads SNHLY; CDR2 reads FYNNEI. Trimming took 11 bases from V and 3 from J, leaving 16 bases between them. This CDR3 has 13 residues. CDR3 loop: CAGQSDSDYGYTF. Written as DNA, the CDR3 is TGTGCCGGACAGTCAGACAGTGACTATGGCTACACCTTC.

The chain carries TRBV5-1 and TRBJ1-4, with a tentative D call TRBD1 (5 bases). V lost 3 bases and J lost 7, with 16 bases in between. Germline CDR1 reads SGHRS; CDR2 reads YFSETQ. The CDR3 contains 15 residues. In DNA, the CDR3 is TGCGCCAGCAGCTCCGACAGAGACCTAGGTGAAAAACTGTTTTTT. It translates to CASSSDRDLGEKLFF.

As DNA, the CDR3 is TGTGCCAGCAGTTTGCCGGGAAGAATGAACACTGAAGCTTTCTTT. Translating gives CASSLPGRMNTEAFF. The chain is built from TRBV28 and TRBJ1-1, with D uncertain. V was shortened by 3 bases and J by 0 bases, with 11 bases between the two germline ends. The CDR3 covers 15 residues. The germline gives CDR1 MDHEN, CDR2 SYDVKM.

This clone was seen only a few times. The chain carries TRBV7-6 and TRBJ2-7, with TRBD2 identical over 10 bases. This CDR3 comprises 14 residues. The V gene end was trimmed by 3 bases and the J gene end by 3 bases; junction bases not matched to a gene: 2. Germline V gives CDR1 SGHVS, CDR2 FNYEAQ. CDR3 residues: CASSFSSGSYEQYF. The CDR3 nucleotides read TGTGCCAGCAGCTTCTCTAGCGGGAGCTACGAGCAGTACTTC.

The genes are TRBV4-1 and TRBJ2-7; TRBD1 matches at 10 bases. Germline CDR1 is MGHRA and CDR2 is YSYEKL. This CDR3 has 14 residues. V shed 5 bases, J shed 4 bases, and the junction held 5 bases outside the gene matches. The CDR3 is CASSTPGQGYEQYF. DNA of the CDR3: TGCGCCAGCAGCACTCCGGGACAGGGGTACGAGCAGTACTTC.

The chain employs TRBV2 and TRBJ1-1; D not resolved. Germline assignment: CDR1 SNHLY and CDR2 FYNNEI. This CDR3 contains 15 residues. Trimming took off 4 bases at V and 4 bases at J, with 16 bases between the two ends. This chain's CDR3 is CASSVEEVRSTEAFF. DNA for the CDR3: TGTGCCAGCAGTGTTGAGGAAGTCCGGAGCACTGAAGCTTTCTTT.

The chain employs TRBV5-1 and TRBJ1-1; no clear D. The CDR3 runs 16 residues. Germline V gives CDR1 SGHRS, CDR2 YFSETQ. The V end lost 2 bases, the J end lost 2 bases, and 16 bases lay between the germline ends. For the CDR3, the DNA is TGCGCCAGCAGCTTTTCTTTTCCAGGCACCAACACTGAAGCTTTCTTT. The encoded protein is CASSFSFPGTNTEAFF. The whole variable domain, filled in from reference TRBV5-1 and TRBJ1-1, reads KAGVTQTPRYLIKTRGQQVTLSCSPISGHRSVSWYQQTPGQGLQFLFEYFSETQRNKGNFPGRFSGRQFSNSRSEMNVSTLELGDSALYLCASSFSFPGTNTEAFFGQGTRLTVV.

The chain carries TRBV28 and TRBJ2-7, with 11 bases fitting TRBD1. This CDR3 spans 14 amino acids. CDR1 and CDR2 from the germline V gene are MDHEN and SYDVKM. V lost 5 bases, J lost 7 bases, and 7 bases stayed unmatched. CDR3 residues: CASSPTGQGEEQYF. CDR3 coding DNA: TGTGCCAGCAGTCCAACGGGACAGGGGGAAGAGCAGTACTTC.

This clone showed up just a few times. The chain carries TRBV6-1 and TRBJ1-2; D not resolved. Looked up from germline, CDR1 is MNHNS and CDR2 is SASEGT. V lost 5 bases and J 5 bases, leaving 15 bases between the germline ends. The CDR3 contains 14 residues. Here the CDR3 DNA reads TGTGCCAGCAGTCCTTCGATAGAGGGATATGGCTACACCTTC. Its protein product is CASSPSIEGYGYTF.

This clone appeared once. The gene calls are TRBV2 and TRBJ1-1; 8 bases are shared with TRBD1. Germline V lookup: CDR1 SNHLY, CDR2 FYNNEI. V was clipped by 5 bases and J by 5 bases; unmatched bases: 13. The CDR3 extends over 16 amino acids. CDR3 residues: CASSSRGRVGGTEAFF. CDR3 DNA: TGTGCCAGCAGTTCCAGGGGGCGGGTCGGGGGAACTGAAGCTTTCTTT. The full variable domain, in which reference TRBV2 and TRBJ1-1 provide the parts outside the CDR3, is EPEVTQTPSHQVTQMGQEVILRCVPISNHLYFYWYRQILGQKVEFLVSFYNNEISEKSEIFDDQFSVERPDGSNFTLKIRSTKLEDSAMYFCASSSRGRVGGTEAFFGQGTRLTVV.

V gene TRBV6-4 combines with J gene TRBJ1-1, with 7 bases that match TRBD1. The CDR3 spans 14 residues. V lost 6 bases, J lost 3 bases, and 7 bases stayed unmatched. From germline, CDR1 is MRHNA and CDR2 SNTAGT. This chain's CDR3 is CASSLEQGDTEAFF. CDR3 bases: TGTGCCAGCAGCCTAGAGCAGGGGGACACTGAAGCTTTCTTT.

This chain links TRBV5-6 with TRBJ2-3, with TRBD1 matching over 8 bases. The CDR3 totals 17 residues. The germline gives CDR1 SGHDT, CDR2 YYEEEE. The trim removed 4 bases at V and 0 bases at J, leaving 10 bases unmatched. The CDR3 nucleotides are TGTGCCAGCAGCCCCGAAGGGACAGGCCCTAGCACAGATACGCAGTATTTT. Protein product: CASSPEGTGPSTDTQYF.

The chain is built from TRBV5-1 and TRBJ2-7, with 9 bases fitting TRBD1. V lost 3 bases, J lost 4 bases, and 8 bases stayed unmatched. The CDR3 consists of 15 residues. Germline lookup yields CDR1 SGHRS and CDR2 YFSETQ. The CDR3 region is CASSWGDRVIYEQYF. The DNA of the CDR3 is TGCGCCAGCAGCTGGGGGGACAGGGTAATTTACGAGCAGTACTTC.

This clone has only one observation. The chain carries TRBV5-1 and TRBJ1-4; unclear D gene. This CDR3 is 13 amino acids long. CDR1 is SGHRS, CDR2 YFSETQ, per germline. Trimming left V 7 bases short and J 12 bases short, with 19 bases between. The CDR3 reads CASSGMSSGELFF. CDR3 coding DNA: TGCGCCAGCTCTGGTATGAGTTCCGGGGAACTGTTTTTT.

This rearrangement joins TRBV5-6 to TRBJ1-2; 12 positions agree with TRBD1. Germline loops: CDR1 SGHDT, CDR2 YYEEEE. The CDR3 covers 15 residues. V lost 4 bases and J lost 8; bases outside the gene matches: 9. This chain's CDR3 is CASSPTWDRGPGYTF. DNA for the CDR3: TGTGCCAGCAGCCCGACCTGGGACAGGGGGCCCGGCTACACCTTC.

V and J are TRBV5-6 and TRBJ2-1; tentative D call: TRBD1 (6 bases). CDR1 SGHDT and CDR2 YYEEEE come from the germline V gene. Trimming took off 7 bases at V and 8 bases at J, with 19 bases between the two ends. CDR3 length: 14 residues. Written as DNA, the CDR3 is TGTGCCAGCTGCGAAACAGGGTCGAGAGATGAGCAGTTCTTC. It translates to CASCETGSRDEQFF.

The chain combines TRBV19 with TRBJ2-2; D unresolved. The germline gives CDR1 LNHDA, CDR2 SQIVND (reference sequence). The CDR3 length is 12 residues. V dropped 5 bases and J dropped 6 bases, with 7 bases sitting between them. CDR3: CASSSSAGELFF. CDR3 nucleotides: TGTGCCAGTAGTTCCTCGGCCGGGGAGCTGTTTTTT.

The V call is TRBV5-1, the J call TRBJ2-1; D gene ambiguous. The ends were cut back, 0 bases at V and 4 bases at J, with 17 bases in the middle. This CDR3 is built from 17 residues. Germline lookup yields CDR1 SGHRS and CDR2 YFSETQ. CDR3 sequence: CASSLGLSSKVYNEQFF. CDR3 nucleotides: TGCGCCAGCAGCTTGGGACTTTCATCGAAAGTATACAATGAGCAGTTCTTC.

This sequence joins TRBV29-1 and TRBJ1-2, with a possible D match to TRBD1 (5 bases). Looked up from germline, CDR1 is SQVTM and CDR2 is ANQGSEA. V was pared by 5 bases and J by 4 bases, with 11 bases between. The CDR3 loop spans 12 amino acids. The CDR3, as DNA: TGCAGCGTTATATTGGGGGGCTATGGCTACACCTTC. Its protein is CSVILGGYGYTF.

The CDR3 DNA is TGCGCCAGCAGTGAGTCGGCACATCAAGAGACCCAGTACTTC. This translates into CASSESAHQETQYF. V and J are TRBV10-1 and TRBJ2-5, with D unclear. The CDR3 extends over 14 amino acids. Trimming took 0 bases from V and 2 from J, leaving 7 bases between them. CDR1 is WNHNN and CDR2 is SYGVQD in the germline V gene (reference sequence).

The chain combines TRBV12-5 with TRBJ2-3; 7 bases are a match to TRBD2. Per germline, CDR1 LGHNT and CDR2 FRNRAP. This CDR3 is 17 amino acids long. Trimming cost V 1 base and J 2 bases; bases outside gene matches: 9. For the CDR3, the DNA is TGTGCTAGTGGTTTGGGGTTTGGGGGAGGGAACACAGATACGCAGTATTTT. Its protein is CASGLGFGGGNTDTQYF. The complete variable domain, with remaining parts taken from reference TRBV12-5 and TRBJ2-3, reads DARVTQTPRHKVTEMGQEVTMRCQPILGHNTVFWYRQTMMQGLELLAYFRNRAPLDDSGMPKDRFSAEMPDATLATLKIQPSEPRDSAVYFCASGLGFGGGNTDTQYFGPGTRLTVL.

The V and J genes are TRBV28 and TRBJ1-1; 7 positions match TRBD1. V dropped 9 bases and J dropped 3; count of bases not matched to a gene: 10. This CDR3 contains 14 residues. Germline-derived CDR1 and CDR2 are MDHEN and SYDVKM. DNA of the CDR3: TGTGCCAGTTCTCAACCTACAGGGGACACTGAAGCTTTCTTT. It is translated as CASSQPTGDTEAFF.

This chain uses TRBV19 with TRBJ2-2, with a tentative D call TRBD1 (5 bases). V lost 7 bases to trimming and J lost 4 bases, with 13 bases between them. Germline CDR1 and CDR2: LNHDA and SQIVND (reference sequence). The CDR3 extends over 14 amino acids. CDR3: CASIAGPVTGELFF. As DNA, the CDR3 is TGTGCCAGTATCGCAGGGCCAGTCACCGGGGAGCTGTTTTTT. Full variable domain (missing parts from reference TRBV19 and TRBJ2-2): DGGITQSPKYLFRKEGQNVTLSCEQNLNHDAMYWYRQDPGQGLRLIYYSQIVNDFQKGDIAEGYSVSREKKESFPLTVTSAQKNPTAFYLCASIAGPVTGELFFGEGSRLTVL.

The chain uses TRBV7-2 and TRBJ1-5; D remains unclear. The CDR3 spans 13 residues. CDR1 is SGHTA, CDR2 FQGNSA, per germline. With 5 bases removed from V and 9 bases from J, the gap between germline ends came to 14 bases. As DNA, the CDR3 is TGTGCCAGCAGCCGGCGTCCCTCGGGGCCCCAGCATTTT. Translating gives CASSRRPSGPQHF.